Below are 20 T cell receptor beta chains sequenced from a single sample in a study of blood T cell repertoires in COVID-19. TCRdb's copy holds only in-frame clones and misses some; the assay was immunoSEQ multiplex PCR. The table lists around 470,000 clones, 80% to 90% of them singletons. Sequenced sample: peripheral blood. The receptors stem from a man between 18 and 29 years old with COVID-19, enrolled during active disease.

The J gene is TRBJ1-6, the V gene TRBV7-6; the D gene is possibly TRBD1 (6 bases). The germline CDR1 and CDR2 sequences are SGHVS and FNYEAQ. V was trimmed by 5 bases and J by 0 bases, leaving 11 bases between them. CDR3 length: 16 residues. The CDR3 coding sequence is TGTGCCAGCAGCCAAACAGGGAGCTCCTATAATTCACCCCTCCACTTT. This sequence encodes CASSQTGSSYNSPLHF. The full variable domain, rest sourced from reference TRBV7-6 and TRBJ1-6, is GAGVSQSPRYKVTKRGQDVALRCDPISGHVSLYWYRQALGQGPEFLTYFNYEAQQDKSGLPNDRFSAERPEGSISTLTIQRTEQRDSAMYRCASSQTGSSYNSPLHFGNGTRLTVT.

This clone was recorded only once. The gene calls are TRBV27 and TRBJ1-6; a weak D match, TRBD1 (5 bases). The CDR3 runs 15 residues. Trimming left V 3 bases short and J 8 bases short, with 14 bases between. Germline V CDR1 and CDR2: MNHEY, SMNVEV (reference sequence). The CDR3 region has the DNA TGTGCCAGCAGTTTGTCGGGGGAGAGGTATTCACCCCTCCACTTT. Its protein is CASSLSGERYSPLHF.

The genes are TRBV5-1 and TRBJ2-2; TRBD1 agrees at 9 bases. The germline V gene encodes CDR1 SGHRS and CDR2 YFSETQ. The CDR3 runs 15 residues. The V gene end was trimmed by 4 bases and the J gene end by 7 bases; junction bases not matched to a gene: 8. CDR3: CASSPGGQGNGELFF. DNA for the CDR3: TGCGCCAGCAGCCCTGGGGGACAGGGAAACGGGGAGCTGTTTTTT.

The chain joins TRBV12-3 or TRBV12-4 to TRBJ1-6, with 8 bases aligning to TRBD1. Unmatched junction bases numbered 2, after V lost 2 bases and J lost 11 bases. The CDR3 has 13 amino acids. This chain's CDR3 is CASSLTGQAPLHF. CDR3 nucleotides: TGTGCCAGCAGTTTAACGGGACAGGCACCCCTCCACTTT.

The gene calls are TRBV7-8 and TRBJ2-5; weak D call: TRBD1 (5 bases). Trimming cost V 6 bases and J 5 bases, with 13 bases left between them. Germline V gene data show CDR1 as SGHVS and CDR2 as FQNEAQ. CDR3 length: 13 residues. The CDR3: CASSSRVWETQYF. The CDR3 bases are TGTGCCAGCAGTTCCAGGGTGTGGGAGACCCAGTACTTC.

CDR3 DNA sequence: TGTGCCATCAGACCGGGACAGGGGGTATATGGGCAGTTCTTC. This encodes CAIRPGQGVYGQFF. V and J are TRBV10-3 and TRBJ2-1, with 11 bases lining up with TRBD1. The trim removed 6 bases at V and 12 bases at J, leaving 10 bases unmatched. CDR3 length: 14 residues. CDR1 is ENHRY and CDR2 is SYGVKD in the germline V gene.

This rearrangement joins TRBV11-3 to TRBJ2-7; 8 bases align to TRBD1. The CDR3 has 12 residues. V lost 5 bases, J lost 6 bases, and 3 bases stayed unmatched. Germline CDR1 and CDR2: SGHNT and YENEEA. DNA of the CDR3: TGTGCCAGCAGCCAGGGGGCGGGCGAGCAGTACTTC. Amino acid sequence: CASSQGAGEQYF. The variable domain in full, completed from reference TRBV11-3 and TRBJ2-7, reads EAGVVQSPRYKIIEKKQPVAFWCNPISGHNTLYWYLQNLGQGPELLIRYENEEAVDDSQLPKDRFSAERLKGVDSTLKIQPAELGDSAVYLCASSQGAGEQYFGPGTRLTVT.

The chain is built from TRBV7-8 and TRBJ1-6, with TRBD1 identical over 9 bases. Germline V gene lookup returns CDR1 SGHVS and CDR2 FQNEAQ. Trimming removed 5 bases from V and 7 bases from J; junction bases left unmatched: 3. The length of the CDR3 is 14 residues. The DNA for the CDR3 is TGTGCCAGCAGCCCCGACAGGGGGAATTCACCCCTCCACTTT. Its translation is CASSPDRGNSPLHF.

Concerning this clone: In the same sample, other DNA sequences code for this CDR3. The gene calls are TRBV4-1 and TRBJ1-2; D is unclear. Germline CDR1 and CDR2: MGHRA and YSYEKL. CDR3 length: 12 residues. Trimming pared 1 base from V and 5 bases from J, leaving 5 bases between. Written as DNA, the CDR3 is TGCGCCAGCAGCCAAGGGGCGTATGGCTACACCTTC. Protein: CASSQGAYGYTF.

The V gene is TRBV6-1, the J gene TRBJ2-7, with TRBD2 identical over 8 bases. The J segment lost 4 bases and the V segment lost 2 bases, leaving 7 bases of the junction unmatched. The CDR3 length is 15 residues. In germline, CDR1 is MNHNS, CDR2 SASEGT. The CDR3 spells CASSEISVAGYEQYF. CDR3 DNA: TGTGCCAGCAGTGAAATAAGCGTAGCGGGATACGAGCAGTACTTC.

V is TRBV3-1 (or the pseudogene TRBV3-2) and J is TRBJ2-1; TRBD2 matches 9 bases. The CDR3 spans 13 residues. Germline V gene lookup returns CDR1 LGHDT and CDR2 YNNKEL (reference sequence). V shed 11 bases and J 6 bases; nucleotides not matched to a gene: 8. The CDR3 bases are TGTGCCGGGGGAGCGGGGGGCTCCAATGAGCAGTTCTTC. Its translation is CAGGAGGSNEQFF.

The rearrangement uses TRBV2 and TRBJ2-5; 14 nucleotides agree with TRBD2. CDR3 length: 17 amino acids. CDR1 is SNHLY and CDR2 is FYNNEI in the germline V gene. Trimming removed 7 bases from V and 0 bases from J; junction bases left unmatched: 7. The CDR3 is CASTGLAGVWYQETQYF. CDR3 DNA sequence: TGTGCCAGCACGGGACTAGCGGGAGTCTGGTACCAAGAGACCCAGTACTTC.

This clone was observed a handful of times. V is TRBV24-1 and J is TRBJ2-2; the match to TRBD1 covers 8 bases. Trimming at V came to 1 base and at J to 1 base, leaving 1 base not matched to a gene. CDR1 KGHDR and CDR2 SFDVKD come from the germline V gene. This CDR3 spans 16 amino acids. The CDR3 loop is CATSDFGTGNTGELFF. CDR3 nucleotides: TGTGCCACCAGTGATTTTGGGACAGGGAACACCGGGGAGCTGTTTTTT.

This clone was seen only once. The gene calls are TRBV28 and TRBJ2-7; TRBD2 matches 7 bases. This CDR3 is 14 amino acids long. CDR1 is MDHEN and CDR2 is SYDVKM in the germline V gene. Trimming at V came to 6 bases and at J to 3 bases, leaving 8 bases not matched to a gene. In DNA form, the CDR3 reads TGTGCCAGCAGCGAGAGCGGGACGATCTACGAGCAGTACTTC. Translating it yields CASSESGTIYEQYF.

This chain's CDR3 is CASSPQGPAYEQYF. CDR3 nucleotide sequence: TGTGCCAGCAGTCCCCAGGGGCCCGCCTACGAGCAGTACTTC. This chain joins TRBV27 and TRBJ2-7; D might be TRBD1 (6 bases). Germline-derived CDR1 and CDR2 are MNHEY and SMNVEV (reference sequence). V was shortened by 5 bases and J by 2 bases, with 13 bases between the two germline ends. CDR3 size: 14 residues.

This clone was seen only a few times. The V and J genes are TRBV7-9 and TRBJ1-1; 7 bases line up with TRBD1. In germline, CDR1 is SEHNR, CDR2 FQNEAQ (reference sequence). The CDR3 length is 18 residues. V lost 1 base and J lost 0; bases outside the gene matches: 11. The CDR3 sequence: CASSLGQGGSYMNTEAFF. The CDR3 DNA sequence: TGTGCCAGCAGCTTAGGGCAGGGGGGCTCTTATATGAACACTGAAGCTTTCTTT.

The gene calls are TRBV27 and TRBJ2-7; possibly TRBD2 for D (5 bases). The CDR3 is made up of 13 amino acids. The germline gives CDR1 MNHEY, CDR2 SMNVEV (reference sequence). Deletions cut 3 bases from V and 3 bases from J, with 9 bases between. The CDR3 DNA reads TGTGCCAGCAGTTTCGGACGGGACTACGAGCAGTACTTC. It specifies CASSFGRDYEQYF.

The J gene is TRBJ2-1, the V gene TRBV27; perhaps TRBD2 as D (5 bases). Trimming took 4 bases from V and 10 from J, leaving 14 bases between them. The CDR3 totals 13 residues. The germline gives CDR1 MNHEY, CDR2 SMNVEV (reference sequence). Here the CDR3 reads CASSWAGLGEQFF. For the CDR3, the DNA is TGTGCCAGCAGTTGGGCGGGCTTGGGGGAGCAGTTCTTC.

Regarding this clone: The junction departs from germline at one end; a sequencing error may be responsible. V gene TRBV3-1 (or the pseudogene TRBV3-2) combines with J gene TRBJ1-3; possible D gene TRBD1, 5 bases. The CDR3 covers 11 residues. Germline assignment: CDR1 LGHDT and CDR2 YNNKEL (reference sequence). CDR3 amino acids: CASSQSTGLFF. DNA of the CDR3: TGTGCCAGCAGCCAATCCACGGGACTCTTTTTT.

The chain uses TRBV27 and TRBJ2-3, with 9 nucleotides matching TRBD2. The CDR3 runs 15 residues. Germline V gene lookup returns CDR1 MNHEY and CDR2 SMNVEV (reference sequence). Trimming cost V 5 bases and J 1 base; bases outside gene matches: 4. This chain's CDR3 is CASSILAGGTDTQYF. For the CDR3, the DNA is TGTGCCAGCAGTATCTTAGCGGGGGGCACAGATACGCAGTATTTT.